These 24 T cell receptor beta chains were all obtained from the same sample, sequenced in a study of blood T cell repertoires in COVID-19. Clones were sequenced by immunoSEQ multiplex PCR, and TCRdb holds only the in-frame ones, with some missing. Seen here are over 200,000 clones, almost 90% observed once, and the top ten hold around 1.5%. The specimen was peripheral blood. The receptors were gathered from a man aged 18 to 30 with active or convalescent COVID-19.

CDR3 nucleotides: TGTGCCAGTAGTATAATTGGGTGGGGAGTTGAAGCTTTCTTT. It encodes CASSIIGWGVEAFF. The chain recombines TRBV19 with TRBJ1-1, with D unresolved. Germline V lookup: CDR1 LNHDA, CDR2 SQIVND (reference sequence). The CDR3 runs to 14 residues. V lost 2 bases, J lost 7 bases, and 14 bases lay in between.

V usage is TRBV19 and J usage is TRBJ1-1, with TRBD1 matching 8 bases. This CDR3 contains 14 residues. V lost 5 bases to trimming and J lost 1 base; unmatched junction nucleotides: 3. CDR1 is LNHDA and CDR2 is SQIVND in the germline V gene (reference sequence). CDR3: CASSLQGGNTEAFF. In nucleotides, the CDR3 is TGTGCCAGTAGTCTACAGGGGGGGAACACTGAAGCTTTCTTT.

CDR3 residues: CASSLYGGRSSGNTIYF. As DNA, the CDR3 is TGTGCCAGCAGCTTATATGGTGGCAGAAGCTCTGGAAACACCATATATTTT. This chain uses TRBV7-9 with TRBJ1-3, with D unresolved. This CDR3 comprises 17 residues. Germline lookup yields CDR1 SEHNR and CDR2 FQNEAQ (reference sequence). Trimming took 2 bases from V and 0 from J, leaving 14 bases between them.

The V gene is TRBV6-1, the J gene TRBJ1-3, with no clear D. This CDR3 spans 16 amino acids. Germline V gene data show CDR1 as MNHNS and CDR2 as SASEGT. Trimming stripped 4 bases from V and 0 bases from J, with 13 bases between. The CDR3 DNA reads as TGTGCCAGCAGTGGCTACTCGTCGAGCTCTGGAAACACCATATATTTT. Protein: CASSGYSSSSGNTIYF.

This clone was observed once. The chain links TRBV5-1 to TRBJ2-3, with 9 nucleotides matching TRBD1. Germline lookup yields CDR1 SGHRS and CDR2 YFSETQ. Trimming cost V 6 bases and J 14 bases; bases outside gene matches: 28. The length of the CDR3 is 18 residues. The CDR3 DNA sequence: TGCGCCAGCACCCAGTGGGGTACAGGGGGCTCGGGTAATACGCAGTGGTATTTT. It encodes CASTQWGTGGSGNTQWYF.

This chain uses TRBV28 with TRBJ1-5; D gene ambiguous. This CDR3 contains 12 residues. Germline assignment: CDR1 MDHEN and CDR2 SYDVKM. V was clipped by 8 bases and J by 4 bases, with 9 bases between them. The DNA of the CDR3 is TGTGCCAGCCGAGGGATAAATCAGCCCCAGCATTTT. Its protein is CASRGINQPQHF.

This clone has just a few counts. The V call is TRBV19, the J call TRBJ1-6; TRBD1 agrees at 11 bases. Germline CDR1 and CDR2: LNHDA and SQIVND (reference sequence). CDR3 length: 13 residues. After removal of 9 bases from V and 10 bases from J, the junction contained 5 bases not matched to a gene. The CDR3 nucleotides read TGTGCCAGCCAGGACAGGGGGCTATCACCCCTCCACTTT. Its translation is CASQDRGLSPLHF.

V and J are TRBV3-1 (or the pseudogene TRBV3-2) and TRBJ2-5; 9 positions match TRBD1. CDR3 length: 16 amino acids. Germline CDR1 LGHDT, CDR2 YNNKEL (reference sequence). Losses at the gene ends were 3 bases for V and 3 bases for J; bases not matched to a gene: 8. The CDR3 DNA follows: TGTGCCAGCAGCCATCGAACCGGGACAGGGAAAGAGACCCAGTACTTC. This gives the protein CASSHRTGTGKETQYF.

The CDR3 region has the DNA TGTGCCAGCTCACAGAGACAGGTCACCGGGGAGCTGTTTTTT. It yields the protein CASSQRQVTGELFF. The genes are TRBV18 and TRBJ2-2, with D possibly matching TRBD1 (6 bases). Trimming removed 4 bases at V and 4 bases at J, with 10 bases between. The length of the CDR3 is 14 residues. CDR1 KGHSH and CDR2 LQKENI come from the germline V gene.

This clone was picked up one time. DNA of the CDR3: TGTGCCAGCAGCTCCCTGGGGGGGTATGGAGAGACCCAGTACTTC. Its translation: CASSSLGGYGETQYF. This chain links TRBV11-2 with TRBJ2-5; 7 nucleotides align to TRBD2. V shed 4 bases, J shed 4 bases, and the junction held 9 bases outside the gene matches. This CDR3 region has 15 residues. Germline V gives CDR1 SGHAT, CDR2 FQNNGV.

This clone was counted a few times. The chain combines TRBV2 with TRBJ2-1, with D tentatively TRBD1 (5 bases). V lost 6 bases to trimming and J lost 2 bases, with 14 bases between them. This CDR3 has 15 residues. Germline V lookup: CDR1 SNHLY, CDR2 FYNNEI. CDR3 bases: TGTGCCAGCAGCGTACAGGCGATGACCTACAATGAGCAGTTCTTC. Amino acid sequence: CASSVQAMTYNEQFF.

The gene calls are TRBV2 and TRBJ1-2, with D maybe TRBD1 (6 bases). The CDR3 covers 14 residues. V lost 4 bases and J lost 0, with 9 bases in between. The V gene's germline CDR1 is SNHLY and CDR2 FYNNEI. The CDR3 DNA reads as TGTGCCAGCAGTGGGGACACTTCTAACTATGGCTACACCTTC. Its translation is CASSGDTSNYGYTF. The whole variable domain, remainder taken from reference TRBV2 and TRBJ1-2, is EPEVTQTPSHQVTQMGQEVILRCVPISNHLYFYWYRQILGQKVEFLVSFYNNEISEKSEIFDDQFSVERPDGSNFTLKIRSTKLEDSAMYFCASSGDTSNYGYTFGSGTRLTVV.

This rearrangement joins TRBV19 to TRBJ2-1, with TRBD2 as a possible D gene (5 bases). V lost 4 bases, J lost 5 bases, and 15 bases lay in between. Germline CDR1 LNHDA, CDR2 SQIVND (reference sequence). The CDR3 consists of 15 residues. CDR3 sequence: CASSTFHSGHNEQFF. DNA of the CDR3: TGTGCCAGTAGTACCTTTCACAGCGGCCACAATGAGCAGTTCTTC.

The chain joins TRBV10-2 to TRBJ1-6, with no clear D. The CDR3 covers 13 residues. The V end was cut by 6 bases, the J end by 12 bases, with 15 bases between. Germline V gene lookup returns CDR1 WSHSY and CDR2 SAAADI. CDR3 nucleotides: TGCGCCAGCAGGTCCGACAAAATCGAACCCCTCCACTTT. Translated: CASRSDKIEPLHF.

This clone showed up just a few times. The V and J genes are TRBV5-1 and TRBJ2-1, with 15 positions matching TRBD2. Germline V CDR1 and CDR2: SGHRS, YFSETQ. The CDR3 loop spans 16 amino acids. Trimming at V came to 2 bases and at J to 7 bases, leaving 4 bases not matched to a gene. CDR3 sequence: CASSFGLAGGPNEQFF. The CDR3 DNA is TGCGCCAGCAGCTTCGGACTAGCGGGAGGGCCTAATGAGCAGTTCTTC. Using reference TRBV5-1 and TRBJ2-1 for the parts outside the CDR3, the full variable domain is KAGVTQTPRYLIKTRGQQVTLSCSPISGHRSVSWYQQTPGQGLQFLFEYFSETQRNKGNFPGRFSGRQFSNSRSEMNVSTLELGDSALYLCASSFGLAGGPNEQFFGPGTRLTVL.

This chain connects TRBV7-6 to TRBJ2-1; 9 nucleotides agree with TRBD2. CDR1 is SGHVS, CDR2 FNYEAQ, per germline. After removal of 4 bases from V and 9 bases from J, the junction contained 22 bases not matched to a gene. CDR3 size: 19 residues. The CDR3 sequence is CASSSGGGSKREEDGEQFF. In DNA form, the CDR3 reads TGTGCCAGCAGCTCCGGGGGGGGGTCGAAGCGGGAGGAGGATGGTGAGCAGTTCTTC. Full variable domain (outside the CDR3, taken from reference TRBV7-6 and TRBJ2-1): GAGVSQSPRYKVTKRGQDVALRCDPISGHVSLYWYRQALGQGPEFLTYFNYEAQQDKSGLPNDRFSAERPEGSISTLTIQRTEQRDSAMYRCASSSGGGSKREEDGEQFFGPGTRLTVL.

J is TRBJ2-4 and V is TRBV29-1; TRBD2 is a possible D gene (6 bases). The CDR3 covers 12 residues. The V end lost 3 bases, the J end lost 8 bases, and 11 bases lay between the germline ends. The germline V gene has CDR1 SQVTM and CDR2 ANQGSEA. The CDR3 loop is CSVDGPGDIQYF. CDR3 DNA: TGCAGCGTTGATGGGCCGGGGGACATTCAGTACTTC. The whole variable domain, filled in from reference TRBV29-1 and TRBJ2-4, reads SAVISQKPSRDICQRGTSLTIQCQVDSQVTMMFWYRQQPGQSLTLIATANQGSEATYESGFVIDKFPISRPNLTFSTLTVSNMSPEDSSIYLCSVDGPGDIQYFGAGTRLSVL.

This chain joins TRBV7-6 and TRBJ1-5; 8 bases map to TRBD1. This CDR3 spans 15 amino acids. From germline, CDR1 is SGHVS and CDR2 FNYEAQ. V was pared by 6 bases and J by 1 base, with 5 bases of the junction left unmatched. CDR3 residues: CASSFGQGSNQPQHF. The DNA of the CDR3 is TGTGCCAGCAGTTTTGGACAGGGAAGCAATCAGCCCCAGCATTTT.

The chain carries TRBV9 and TRBJ1-1; D gene ambiguous. The CDR3 spans 13 residues. V was shortened by 6 bases and J by 2 bases, with 11 bases between the two germline ends. From germline, CDR1 is SGDLS and CDR2 YYNGEE. Here the CDR3 DNA reads TGTGCCAGCAAAGTAGTGAGCAACACTGAAGCTTTCTTT. This gives the protein CASKVVSNTEAFF.

This chain connects TRBV5-6 to TRBJ2-1; D call uncertain. V lost 0 bases, J lost 8 bases, and 18 bases lay in between. Germline V lookup: CDR1 SGHDT, CDR2 YYEEEE. CDR3 length equals 16 residues. The CDR3 loop is CASSLALARSFYEQFF. The CDR3 region has the DNA TGTGCCAGCAGCTTGGCCTTGGCCAGGTCGTTTTATGAGCAGTTCTTC.

The chain has TRBV9 and TRBJ2-1, with 13 bases aligning to TRBD2. The V gene's germline CDR1 is SGDLS and CDR2 YYNGEE. The CDR3 runs 17 residues. With V trimmed by 3 bases and J by 6 bases, 9 bases remained unmatched. The CDR3 region has the DNA TGTGCCAGCAGCGGAGGACTAGCGGGAGTTGTTTTCAATGAGCAGTTCTTC. Its protein product is CASSGGLAGVVFNEQFF.

This sequence joins TRBV6-1 and TRBJ1-2; TRBD1 might be the D (5 bases). Germline CDR1 and CDR2: MNHNS and SASEGT. V was pared by 1 base and J by 4 bases, with 10 bases between. This CDR3 is built from 14 residues. For the CDR3, the DNA is TGTGCCAGCAGTGAAGTAAGGGGCTTCTATGGCTACACCTTC. Translating gives CASSEVRGFYGYTF.

V and J are TRBV7-9 and TRBJ1-1, with a possible D match to TRBD1 (5 bases). Germline V gives CDR1 SEHNR, CDR2 FQNEAQ (reference sequence). Trimming shortened V by 5 bases and J by 7 bases, and 23 bases separated the two germline ends. This CDR3 has 16 residues. CDR3 nucleotides: TGTGCCAGCAGCACACTTCGGACCGGGACGGGGGATGAAGCTTTCTTT. It yields the protein CASSTLRTGTGDEAFF.

This clone showed up just once. The V call is TRBV28, the J call TRBJ1-1; 7 bases are shared with TRBD1. The V and J ends lost 11 bases and 4 bases, in that order; junction bases with no gene match: 4. This CDR3 contains 11 residues. Germline CDR1 MDHEN, CDR2 SYDVKM. This chain's CDR3 is CACSGGTEAFF. The CDR3 DNA is TGTGCCTGCTCAGGGGGCACTGAAGCTTTCTTT.